The source of this TCR beta chain is a study of T cells in Graves' hyperthyroidism and ophthalmopathy. What was amplified from RNA transcripts were TCR beta CDR3 regions. First-round RT-PCR targeting the TCR CDR3 was performed with the HTBI primer set. TCRdb re-analysed the multiplex PCR reads in MiXCR, keeping a single row per CDR3 protein. The profile shows about 700,000 distinct CDR3 sequences, less than 15% of them singletons. Those patients with uncontrolled infection, other autoimmune disease, pregnancy or lactation were excluded. This receptor was taken from a woman younger than 35 with Graves' hyperthyroidism. The specimen was blood.

The DNA of the CDR3 is TGTGCCAGCAGCCAATCGGGACAGAACACTGAAGCTTTCTTT. Amino acid sequence: CASSQSGQNTEAFF. This chain joins TRBV6-2 or TRBV6-3 and TRBJ1-1; D might be TRBD1 (6 bases). Trimming cost V 6 bases and J 1 base, with 12 bases left between them. This CDR3 is 14 amino acids long. Germline CDR1 is MNHEY and CDR2 is SVGEGT.